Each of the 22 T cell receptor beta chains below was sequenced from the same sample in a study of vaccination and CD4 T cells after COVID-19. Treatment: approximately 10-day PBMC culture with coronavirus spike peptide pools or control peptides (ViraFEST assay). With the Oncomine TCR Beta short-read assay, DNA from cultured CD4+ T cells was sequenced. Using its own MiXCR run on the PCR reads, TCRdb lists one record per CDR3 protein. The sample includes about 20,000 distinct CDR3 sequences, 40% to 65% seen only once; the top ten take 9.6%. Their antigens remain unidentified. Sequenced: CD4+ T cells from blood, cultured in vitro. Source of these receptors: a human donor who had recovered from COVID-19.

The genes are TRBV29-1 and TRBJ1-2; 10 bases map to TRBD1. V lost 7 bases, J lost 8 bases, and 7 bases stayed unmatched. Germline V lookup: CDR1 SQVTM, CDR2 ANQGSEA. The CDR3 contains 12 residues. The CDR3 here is CSAKGQGPGYTF. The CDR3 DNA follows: TGCAGCGCAAAGGGACAGGGGCCCGGCTACACCTTC.

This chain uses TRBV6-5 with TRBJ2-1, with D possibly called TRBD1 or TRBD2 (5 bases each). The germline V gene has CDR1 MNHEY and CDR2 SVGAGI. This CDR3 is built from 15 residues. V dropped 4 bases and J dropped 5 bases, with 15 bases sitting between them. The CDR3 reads CASSFDGARNNEQFF. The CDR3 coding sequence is TGTGCCAGCAGTTTCGACGGGGCGAGGAACAATGAGCAGTTCTTC.

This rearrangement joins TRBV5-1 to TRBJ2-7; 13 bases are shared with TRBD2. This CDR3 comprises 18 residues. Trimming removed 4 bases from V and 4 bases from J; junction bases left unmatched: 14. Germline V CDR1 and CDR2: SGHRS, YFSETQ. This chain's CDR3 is CASSAPGLAGLKMYEQYF. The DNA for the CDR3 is TGCGCCAGCAGCGCGCCGGGACTAGCGGGGCTCAAGATGTACGAGCAGTACTTC.

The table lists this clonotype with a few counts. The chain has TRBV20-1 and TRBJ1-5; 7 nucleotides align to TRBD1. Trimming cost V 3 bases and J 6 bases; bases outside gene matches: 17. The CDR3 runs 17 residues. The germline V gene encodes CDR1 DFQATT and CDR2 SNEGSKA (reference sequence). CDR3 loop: CSASPRREGAPSQPQHF. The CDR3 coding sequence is TGCAGTGCTAGTCCTCGCCGGGAGGGGGCGCCTAGTCAGCCCCAGCATTTT.

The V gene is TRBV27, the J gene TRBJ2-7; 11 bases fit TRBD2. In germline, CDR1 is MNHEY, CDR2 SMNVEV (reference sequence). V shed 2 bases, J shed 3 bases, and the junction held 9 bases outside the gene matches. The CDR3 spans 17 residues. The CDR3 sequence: CASSLTSGSLIYYEQYF. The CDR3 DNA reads TGTGCCAGCAGTTTAACTAGCGGGAGCTTGATCTACTACGAGCAGTACTTC.

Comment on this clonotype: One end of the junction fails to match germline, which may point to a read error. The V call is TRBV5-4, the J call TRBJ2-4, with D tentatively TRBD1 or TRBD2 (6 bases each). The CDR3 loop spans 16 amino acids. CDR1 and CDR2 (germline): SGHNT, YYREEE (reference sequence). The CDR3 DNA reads TGTGCCAGCAGCTTGGATGGGCCGGGGGCCAAAAGCATTCAGTACTTC. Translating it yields CASSLDGPGAKSIQYF.

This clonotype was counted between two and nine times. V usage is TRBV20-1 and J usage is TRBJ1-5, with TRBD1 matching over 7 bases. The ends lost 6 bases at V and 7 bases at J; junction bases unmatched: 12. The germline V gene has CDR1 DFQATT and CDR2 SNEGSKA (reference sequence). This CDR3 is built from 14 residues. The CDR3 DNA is TGCAGTGCAGAGGGTAGAGGGGGCGGACAGCCCCAGCATTTT. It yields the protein CSAEGRGGGQPQHF.

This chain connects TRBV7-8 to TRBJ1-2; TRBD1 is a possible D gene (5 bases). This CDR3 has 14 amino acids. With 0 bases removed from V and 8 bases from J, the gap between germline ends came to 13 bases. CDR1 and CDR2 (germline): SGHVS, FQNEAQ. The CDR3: CASSLAAGQQGYTF. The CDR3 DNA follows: TGTGCCAGCAGCTTAGCGGCAGGGCAACAGGGCTACACCTTC.

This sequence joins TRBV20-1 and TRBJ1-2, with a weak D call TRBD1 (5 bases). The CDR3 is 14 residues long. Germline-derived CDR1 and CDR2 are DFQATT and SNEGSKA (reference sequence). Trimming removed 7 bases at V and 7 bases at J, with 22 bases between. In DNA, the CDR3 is TGCAGTGTCACCCGGCTACAGGTCCATGGTGGCTACACCTTC. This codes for CSVTRLQVHGGYTF.

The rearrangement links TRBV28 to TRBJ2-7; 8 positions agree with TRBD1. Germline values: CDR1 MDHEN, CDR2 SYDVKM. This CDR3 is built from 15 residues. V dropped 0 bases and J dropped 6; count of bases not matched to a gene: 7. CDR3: CASSLWDRVSSEQYF. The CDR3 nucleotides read TGTGCCAGCAGTTTATGGGACAGGGTCAGCAGCGAGCAGTACTTC.

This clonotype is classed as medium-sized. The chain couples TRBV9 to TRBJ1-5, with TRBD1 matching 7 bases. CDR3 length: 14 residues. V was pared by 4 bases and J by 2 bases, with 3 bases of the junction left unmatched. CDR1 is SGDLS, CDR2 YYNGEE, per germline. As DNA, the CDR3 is TGTGCCAGCAGCCAGGGACAGCGCAATCAGCCCCAGCATTTT. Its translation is CASSQGQRNQPQHF. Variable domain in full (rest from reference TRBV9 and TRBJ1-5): DSGVTQTPKHLITATGQRVTLRCSPRSGDLSVYWYQQSLDQGLQFLIQYYNGEERAKGNILERFSAQQFPDLHSELNLSSLELGDSALYFCASSQGQRNQPQHFGDGTRLSIL.

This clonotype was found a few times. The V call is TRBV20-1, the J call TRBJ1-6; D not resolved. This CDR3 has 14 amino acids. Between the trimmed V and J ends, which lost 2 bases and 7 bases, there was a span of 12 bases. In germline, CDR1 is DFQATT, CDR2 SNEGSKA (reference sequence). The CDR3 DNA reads TGCAGTGCTAGAAAGGGAGGAGGGAATTCACCCCTCCACTTT. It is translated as CSARKGGGNSPLHF.

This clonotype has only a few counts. The CDR3 nucleotides read TGCAGTGCTACTGCAGGGGCCCGGTATGGCTACACCTTC. This encodes CSATAGARYGYTF. The rearrangement joins TRBV20-1 to TRBJ1-2, with D perhaps matching TRBD1 (6 bases). Per the germline V gene, CDR1 is DFQATT and CDR2 is SNEGSKA (reference sequence). The CDR3 consists of 13 residues. V lost 4 bases, J lost 5 bases, and 14 bases lay in between.

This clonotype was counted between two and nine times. The CDR3 sequence is CASSAKGRGNTIYF. In DNA, the CDR3 is TGTGCCAGCAGCGCCAAGGGGCGGGGAAACACCATATATTTT. The chain has TRBV7-2 and TRBJ1-3; tentatively, D is TRBD1 (5 bases). Looked up from germline, CDR1 is SGHTA and CDR2 is FQGNSA. With 5 bases removed from V and 4 bases from J, the gap between germline ends came to 12 bases. This CDR3 comprises 14 residues. The whole variable domain, filled in from reference TRBV7-2 and TRBJ1-3, reads GAGVSQSPSNKVTEKGKDVELRCDPISGHTALYWYRQSLGQGLEFLIYFQGNSAPDKSGLPSDRFSAERTGGSVSTLTIQRTQQEDSAVYLCASSAKGRGNTIYFGEGSWLTVV.

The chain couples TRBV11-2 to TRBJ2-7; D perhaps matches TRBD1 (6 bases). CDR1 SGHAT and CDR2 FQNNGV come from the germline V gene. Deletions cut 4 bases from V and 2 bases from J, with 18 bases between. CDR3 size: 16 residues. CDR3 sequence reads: CASSSLGATGAYEQYF. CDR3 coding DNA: TGTGCCAGCAGCTCTCTCGGGGCGACAGGAGCCTACGAGCAGTACTTC.

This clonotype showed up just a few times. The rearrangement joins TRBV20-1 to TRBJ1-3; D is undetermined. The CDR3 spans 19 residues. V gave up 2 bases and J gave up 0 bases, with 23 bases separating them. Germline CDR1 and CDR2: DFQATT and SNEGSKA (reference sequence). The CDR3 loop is CSARRPGRAFPFSGNTIYF. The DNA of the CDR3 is TGCAGTGCTAGACGCCCTGGGAGGGCGTTCCCATTCTCTGGAAACACCATATATTTT.

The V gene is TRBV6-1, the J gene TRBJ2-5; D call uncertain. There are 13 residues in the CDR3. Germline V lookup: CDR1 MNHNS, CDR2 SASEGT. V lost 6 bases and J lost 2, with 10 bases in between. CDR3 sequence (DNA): TGTGCCAGCAGGAGACTGACTCAAGAGACCCAGTACTTC. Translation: CASRRLTQETQYF.

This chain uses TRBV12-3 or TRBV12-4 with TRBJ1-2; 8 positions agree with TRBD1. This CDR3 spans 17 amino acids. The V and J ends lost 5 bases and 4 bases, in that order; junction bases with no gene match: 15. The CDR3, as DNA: TGTGCCAGCAGTGTAAGGGGACAGGCCATTTTTAGCTATGGCTACACCTTC. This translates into CASSVRGQAIFSYGYTF.

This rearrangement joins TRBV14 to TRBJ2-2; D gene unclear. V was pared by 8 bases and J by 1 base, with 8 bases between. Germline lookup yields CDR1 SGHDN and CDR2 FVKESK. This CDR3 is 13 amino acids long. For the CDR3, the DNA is TGTGCCAGCGGCGAGTGGAACACCGGGGAGCTGTTTTTT. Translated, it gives CASGEWNTGELFF. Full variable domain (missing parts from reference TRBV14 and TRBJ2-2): EAGVTQFPSHSVIEKGQTVTLRCDPISGHDNLYWYRRVMGKEIKFLLHFVKESKQDESGMPNNRFLAERTGGTYSTLKVQPAELEDSGVYFCASGEWNTGELFFGEGSRLTVL.

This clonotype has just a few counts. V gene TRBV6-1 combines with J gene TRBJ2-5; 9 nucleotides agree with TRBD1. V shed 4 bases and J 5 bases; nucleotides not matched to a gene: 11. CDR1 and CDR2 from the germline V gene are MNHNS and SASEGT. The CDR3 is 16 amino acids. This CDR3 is CASSGIRDRVSETQYF. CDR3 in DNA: TGTGCCAGCAGTGGCATCCGGGACAGGGTTTCCGAGACCCAGTACTTC.

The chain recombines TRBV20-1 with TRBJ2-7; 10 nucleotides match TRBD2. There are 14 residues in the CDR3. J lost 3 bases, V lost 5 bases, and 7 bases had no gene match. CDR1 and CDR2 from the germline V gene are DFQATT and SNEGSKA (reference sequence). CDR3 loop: CSAPTSGKRYEQYF. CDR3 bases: TGCAGTGCTCCCACTAGCGGGAAACGCTACGAGCAGTACTTC.

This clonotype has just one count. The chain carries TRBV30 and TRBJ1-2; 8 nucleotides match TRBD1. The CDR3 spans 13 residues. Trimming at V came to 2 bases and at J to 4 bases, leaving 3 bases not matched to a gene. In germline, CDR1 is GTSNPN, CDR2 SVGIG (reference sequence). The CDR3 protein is CAWSPGQGYGYTF. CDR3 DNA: TGTGCCTGGAGTCCCGGACAGGGCTATGGCTACACCTTC.